What follows are 2 T cell receptor beta chains derived from one specimen sequenced in a study of regulatory T cells in long-lasting Graves disease. For TCR beta, libraries came from iRepertoire HTBI primers and Arm-PCR of CDR3 regions. TCRdb used MiXCR to reprocess the multiplex PCR reads, holding one entry per CDR3 protein. The table lists roughly 430,000 distinct CDR3 sequences, approximately 22% of them singletons. As for time point: persistent/refractory GD, antithyroid drugs over 5 years with positive TRAb. RNA extracted from PBMCs served as the sequencing template. The source was peripheral blood mononuclear cells (PBMCs), collected when the disease was refractory, from a patient treated with antithyroid drugs. These receptors originate from a female donor with Graves disease.

There are many counts of this clonotype. This chain uses TRBV2 with TRBJ2-6; D gene ambiguous. This CDR3 has 14 amino acids. The V gene's germline CDR1 is SNHLY and CDR2 FYNNEI. V was clipped by 4 bases and J by 4 bases, with 8 bases between them. The CDR3 here is CASSGTSGANVLTF. In DNA form, the CDR3 reads TGTGCCAGCAGTGGAACGTCAGGGGCCAACGTCCTGACTTTC.

This clonotype was picked up a small number of times. V gene TRBV7-2 combines with J gene TRBJ2-7; 14 bases align to TRBD2. J lost 6 bases, V lost 4 bases, and 5 bases had no gene match. CDR3 size: 15 residues. Germline values: CDR1 SGHTA, CDR2 FQGNSA. The CDR3 DNA reads TGTGCCAGCAGCTACGGGGGACTAGCGGGAGTCGAGCAGTACTTC. Translating gives CASSYGGLAGVEQYF.